This T cell receptor (beta chain) was observed in a study of T cell changes during pregnancy in multiple sclerosis. Method: immunoSEQ multiplex PCR; TCRdb's copy keeps in-frame clones and lacks some. Found here are roughly 89,000 clones, around 94% of them singletons; the top ten hold 1.5% to 2%. The germline CDR1 and CDR2 sequences are MNHEY and SMNVEV (reference sequence). Unmatched junction bases numbered 3, after V lost 6 bases and J lost 5 bases. This CDR3 is built from 12 residues. This clone was seen just once. The V gene is TRBV27, the J gene TRBJ2-7, with 8 bases aligning to TRBD1. The origin of this receptor is a female donor in good health, enrolled as a control in a pregnancy study. The sequencing used peripheral blood, collected after pregnancy. The CDR3: CASSTRGHEQYF. The DNA for the CDR3 is TGTGCCAGCAGCACCAGGGGGCACGAGCAGTACTTC.